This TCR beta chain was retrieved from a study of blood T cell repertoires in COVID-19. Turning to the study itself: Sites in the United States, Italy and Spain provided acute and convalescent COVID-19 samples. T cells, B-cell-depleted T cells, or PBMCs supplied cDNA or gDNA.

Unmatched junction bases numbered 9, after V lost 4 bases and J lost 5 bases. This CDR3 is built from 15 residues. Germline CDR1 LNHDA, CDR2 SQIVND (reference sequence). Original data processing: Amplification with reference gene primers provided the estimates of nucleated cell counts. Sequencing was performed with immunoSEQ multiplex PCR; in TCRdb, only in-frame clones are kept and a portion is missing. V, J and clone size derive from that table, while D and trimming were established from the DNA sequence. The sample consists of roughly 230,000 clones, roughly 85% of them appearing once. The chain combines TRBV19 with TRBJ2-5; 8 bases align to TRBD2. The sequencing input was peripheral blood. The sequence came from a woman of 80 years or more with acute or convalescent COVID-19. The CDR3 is CASSTRTSRGETQYF. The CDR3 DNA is TGTGCCAGTAGTACCCGGACTAGCCGAGGCGAGACCCAGTACTTC. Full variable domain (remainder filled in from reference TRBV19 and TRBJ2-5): DGGITQSPKYLFRKEGQNVTLSCEQNLNHDAMYWYRQDPGQGLRLIYYSQIVNDFQKGDIAEGYSVSREKKESFPLTVTSAQKNPTAFYLCASSTRTSRGETQYFGPGTRLLVL.